This T cell receptor (beta chain) was recorded in a study of CD8 T cells in Susac syndrome. Reverse transcription of about 0.5 to 1 ug RNA used random hexamers. TCRdb fed the immunoSEQ multiplex PCR reads into MiXCR, producing one record per CDR3 protein. The sample lists about 140,000 distinct CDR3 sequences; approximately 95% were seen once. The CDR3 loop spans 12 amino acids. V gave up 6 bases and J gave up 7 bases, with 13 bases separating them. Looked up from germline, CDR1 is DFQATT and CDR2 is SNEGSKA (reference sequence). Source material: CD4+ T cells from PBMCs. The sequence came from a human donor with Susac syndrome. The chain uses TRBV20-1 and TRBJ2-1, with D tentatively TRBD1 (6 bases). The CDR3 here is CSATERGNEQFF. In DNA, the CDR3 is TGCAGTGCAACCGAGAGGGGGAATGAGCAGTTCTTC.